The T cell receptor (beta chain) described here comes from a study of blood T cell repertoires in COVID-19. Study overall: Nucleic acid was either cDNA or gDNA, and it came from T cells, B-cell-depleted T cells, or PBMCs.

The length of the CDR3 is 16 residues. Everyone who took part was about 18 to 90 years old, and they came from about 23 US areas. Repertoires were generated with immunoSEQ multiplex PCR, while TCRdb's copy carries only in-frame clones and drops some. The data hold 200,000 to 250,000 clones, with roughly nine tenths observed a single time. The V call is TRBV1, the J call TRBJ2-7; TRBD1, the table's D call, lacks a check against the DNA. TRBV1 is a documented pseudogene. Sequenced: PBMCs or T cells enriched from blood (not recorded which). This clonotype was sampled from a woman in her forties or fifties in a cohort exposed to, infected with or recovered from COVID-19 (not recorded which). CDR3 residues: CTSSRTPPGGSYEQYF. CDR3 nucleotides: TGCACCAGCAGCCGAACCCCCCCAGGGGGCTCCTACGAGCAGTACTTC.